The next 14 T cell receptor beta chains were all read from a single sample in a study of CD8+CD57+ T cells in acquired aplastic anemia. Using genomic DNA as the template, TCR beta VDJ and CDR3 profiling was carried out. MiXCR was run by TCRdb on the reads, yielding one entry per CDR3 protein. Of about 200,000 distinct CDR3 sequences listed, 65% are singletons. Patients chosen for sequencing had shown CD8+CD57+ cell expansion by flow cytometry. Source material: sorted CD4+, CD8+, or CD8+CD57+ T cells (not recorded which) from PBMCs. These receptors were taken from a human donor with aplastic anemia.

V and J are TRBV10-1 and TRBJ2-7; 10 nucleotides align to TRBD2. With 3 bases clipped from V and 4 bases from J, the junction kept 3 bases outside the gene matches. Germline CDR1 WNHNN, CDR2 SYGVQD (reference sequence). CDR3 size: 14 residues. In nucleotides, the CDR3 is TGCGCCAGCAGTGAAAGGACTAGCGGATACGAGCAGTACTTC. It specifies CASSERTSGYEQYF.

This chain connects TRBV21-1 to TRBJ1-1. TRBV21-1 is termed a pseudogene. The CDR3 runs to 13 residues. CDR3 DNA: TGTGCCAGCTCCGGTTTGGAGAACACTGAAGCTTTCTTT. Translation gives CASSGLENTEAFF.

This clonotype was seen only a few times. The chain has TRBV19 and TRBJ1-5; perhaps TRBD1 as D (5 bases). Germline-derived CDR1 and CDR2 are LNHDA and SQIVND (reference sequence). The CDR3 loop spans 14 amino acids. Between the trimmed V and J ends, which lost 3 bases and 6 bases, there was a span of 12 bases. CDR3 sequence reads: CASSMGQGSQPQHF. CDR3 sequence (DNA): TGTGCCAGTAGTATGGGGCAGGGTAGTCAGCCCCAGCATTTT.

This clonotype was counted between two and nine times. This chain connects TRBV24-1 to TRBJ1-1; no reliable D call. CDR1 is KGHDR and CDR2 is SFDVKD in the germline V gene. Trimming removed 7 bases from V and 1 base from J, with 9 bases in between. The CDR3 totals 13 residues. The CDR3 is CATRAPANTEAFF. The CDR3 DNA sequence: TGTGCCACCAGAGCGCCAGCGAACACTGAAGCTTTCTTT.

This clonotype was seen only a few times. CDR3 sequence: CATSGWTQTSYEQYF. Written as DNA, the CDR3 is TGTGCCACCAGCGGGTGGACTCAAACTTCCTACGAGCAGTACTTC. The J gene is TRBJ2-7, the V gene TRBV15; tentative D call: TRBD2 (5 bases). Germline-derived CDR1 and CDR2 are LNHNV and YYDKDF (reference sequence). The CDR3 runs to 15 residues. V shed 5 bases and J shed 1 base, with 15 bases lying between them.

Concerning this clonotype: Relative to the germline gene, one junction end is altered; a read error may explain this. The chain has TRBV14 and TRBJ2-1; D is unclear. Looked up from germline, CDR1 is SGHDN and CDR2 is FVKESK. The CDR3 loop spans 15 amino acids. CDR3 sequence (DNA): TGTGCAAGCAGCCAGGCTATGACGGTGAACAATGAGCAGTTCTTC. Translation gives CASSQAMTVNNEQFF.

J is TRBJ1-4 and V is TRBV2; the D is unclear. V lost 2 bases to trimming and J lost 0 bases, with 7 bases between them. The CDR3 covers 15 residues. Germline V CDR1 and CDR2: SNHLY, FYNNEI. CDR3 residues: CASSELYATNEKLFF. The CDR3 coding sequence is TGTGCCAGCAGTGAATTATACGCAACTAATGAAAAACTGTTTTTT.

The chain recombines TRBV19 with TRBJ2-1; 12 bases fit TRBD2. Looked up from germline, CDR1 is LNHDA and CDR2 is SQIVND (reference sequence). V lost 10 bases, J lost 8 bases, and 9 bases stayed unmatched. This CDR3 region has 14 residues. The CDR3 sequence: CATQRTSGMDEQFF. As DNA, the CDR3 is TGTGCCACCCAGAGGACTAGCGGGATGGATGAGCAGTTCTTC.

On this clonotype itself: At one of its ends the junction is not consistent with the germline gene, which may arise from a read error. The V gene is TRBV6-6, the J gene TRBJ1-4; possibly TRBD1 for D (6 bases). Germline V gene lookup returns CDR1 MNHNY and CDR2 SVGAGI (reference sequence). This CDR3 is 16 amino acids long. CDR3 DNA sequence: TGTGCCAGCAGTGAGATAACAGGGTTGCTGAATGAAAAACTGCTTTTT. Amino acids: CASSEITGLLNEKLLF.

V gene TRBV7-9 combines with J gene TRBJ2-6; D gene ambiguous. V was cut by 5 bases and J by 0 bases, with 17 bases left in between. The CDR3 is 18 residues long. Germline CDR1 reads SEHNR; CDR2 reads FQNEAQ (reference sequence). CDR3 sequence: CASSPLASDISGANVLTF. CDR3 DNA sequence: TGTGCCAGCAGCCCTTTGGCCTCAGACATCTCTGGGGCCAACGTCCTGACTTTC.

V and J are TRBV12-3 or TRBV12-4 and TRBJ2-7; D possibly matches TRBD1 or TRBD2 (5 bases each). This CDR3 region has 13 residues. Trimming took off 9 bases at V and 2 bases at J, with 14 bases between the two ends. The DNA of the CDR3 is TGTGCCAGTGCTTCGGGGCATACCTACGAGCAGTACTTC. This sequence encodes CASASGHTYEQYF.

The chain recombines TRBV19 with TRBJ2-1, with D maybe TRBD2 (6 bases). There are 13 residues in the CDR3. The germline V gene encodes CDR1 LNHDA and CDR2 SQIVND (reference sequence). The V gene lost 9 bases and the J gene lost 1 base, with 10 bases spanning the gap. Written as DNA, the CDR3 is TGTGCCAGCGGGAGTAAGTCCTACAATGAGCAGTTCTTC. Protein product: CASGSKSYNEQFF.

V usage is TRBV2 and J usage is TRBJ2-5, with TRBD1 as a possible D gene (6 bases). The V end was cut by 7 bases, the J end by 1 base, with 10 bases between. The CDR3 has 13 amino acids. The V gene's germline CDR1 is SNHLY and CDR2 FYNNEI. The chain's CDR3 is CASTTGIQETQYF. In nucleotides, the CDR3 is TGTGCCAGCACTACAGGGATCCAAGAGACCCAGTACTTC.

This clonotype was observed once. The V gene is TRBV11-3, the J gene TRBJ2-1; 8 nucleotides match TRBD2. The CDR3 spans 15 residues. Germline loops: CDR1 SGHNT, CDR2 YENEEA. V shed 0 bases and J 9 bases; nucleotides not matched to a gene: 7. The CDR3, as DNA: TGTGCCAGCAGCTTAGAAGGGACTAGTGGGAGTGAGCAGTTCTTC. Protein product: CASSLEGTSGSEQFF.